One and the same sample provided the 10 T cell receptor beta chains below, sequenced in a study of blood T cell repertoires in COVID-19. TCRdb's copy holds only in-frame clones and misses some; the assay was immunoSEQ multiplex PCR. The sample has hundreds of thousands of clones; over 75% are singletons. Material for sequencing was peripheral blood. The receptors come from a woman aged 40 to 50 who had recovered from COVID-19.

The chain combines TRBV12-5 with TRBJ2-4, with a weak D call TRBD1 (6 bases). The CDR3 is 16 residues long. Germline CDR1 reads LGHNT; CDR2 reads FRNRAP. Trimming took off 5 bases at V and 1 base at J, with 15 bases between the two ends. CDR3 loop: CASGASRDIAKNIQYF. CDR3 nucleotide sequence: TGTGCTAGTGGTGCCTCCCGGGACATCGCCAAAAACATTCAGTACTTC.

V is TRBV5-4 and J is TRBJ2-5; 9 bases agree with TRBD1. V gave up 0 bases and J gave up 0 bases; unmatched junction bases: 9. CDR1 is SGHNT and CDR2 is YYREEE in the germline V gene (reference sequence). The CDR3 runs to 18 residues. Written as DNA, the CDR3 is TGTGCCAGCAGCTTGGTCGACAGGGGGATCCCCTACCAAGAGACCCAGTACTTC. Its translation is CASSLVDRGIPYQETQYF.

The V and J genes are TRBV6-2 or TRBV6-3 and TRBJ2-2, with 7 bases aligning to TRBD2. This CDR3 spans 14 amino acids. Germline V gene lookup returns CDR1 MNHEY and CDR2 SVGEGT. Trimming cost V 7 bases and J 4 bases; bases outside gene matches: 6. CDR3 in amino acids: CASTPGGFTGELFF. In DNA, the CDR3 is TGTGCCAGCACCCCCGGGGGGTTCACCGGGGAGCTGTTTTTT.

This CDR3 is CASSVSTSGRIYEQYF. The CDR3 DNA follows: TGTGCCAGCAGCGTTTCGACTAGCGGGAGAATCTACGAGCAGTACTTC. V usage is TRBV5-5 and J usage is TRBJ2-7; TRBD2 aligns across 12 bases. The CDR3 loop spans 16 amino acids. V dropped 4 bases and J dropped 3; count of bases not matched to a gene: 8. CDR1 and CDR2 (germline): SGHKS, YYEKEE (reference sequence).

The gene calls are TRBV11-3 and TRBJ2-7, with 9 bases fitting TRBD1. CDR3 length: 15 residues. V lost 6 bases to trimming and J lost 3 bases; unmatched junction nucleotides: 9. Germline V gives CDR1 SGHNT, CDR2 YENEEA. The CDR3 DNA is TGTGCCAGCAGACAAACGGGACAGGGACTCTACGAGCAGTACTTC. This sequence encodes CASRQTGQGLYEQYF.

V usage is TRBV6-5 and J usage is TRBJ2-2; D may be TRBD2 (7 bases). The V end lost 0 bases, the J end lost 6 bases, and 11 bases lay between the germline ends. The CDR3 extends over 15 amino acids. CDR1 and CDR2 from the germline V gene are MNHEY and SVGAGI. The CDR3 coding sequence is TGTGCCAGCAGTTACTCGAGGGGGGGCGCCGGGGAGCTGTTTTTT. This gives the protein CASSYSRGGAGELFF.

The chain recombines TRBV7-9 with TRBJ1-1; possibly TRBD1 for D (5 bases). The CDR3 runs to 14 residues. Trimming took 3 bases from V and 2 from J, leaving 10 bases between them. In germline, CDR1 is SEHNR, CDR2 FQNEAQ (reference sequence). The CDR3 protein is CASSFKTANTEAFF. CDR3 DNA: TGTGCCAGCAGCTTCAAGACAGCTAACACTGAAGCTTTCTTT.

The chain combines TRBV19 with TRBJ2-1; 8 positions agree with TRBD1. V shed 5 bases and J 6 bases; nucleotides not matched to a gene: 18. Germline values: CDR1 LNHDA, CDR2 SQIVND (reference sequence). The CDR3 contains 18 residues. CDR3 sequence: CASSGNGQGAYFSNEQFF. The CDR3 region has the DNA TGTGCCAGTAGTGGAAACGGACAGGGAGCATACTTTAGCAATGAGCAGTTCTTC.

The chain joins TRBV11-3 to TRBJ2-1, with TRBD2 identical over 11 bases. Trimming removed 5 bases from V and 4 bases from J; junction bases left unmatched: 4. The CDR3 is 15 amino acids. Germline values: CDR1 SGHNT, CDR2 YENEEA. CDR3 residues: CASSPGLAVYNEQFF. The CDR3 coding sequence is TGTGCCAGCAGCCCGGGACTAGCGGTTTACAATGAGCAGTTCTTC.

This chain connects TRBV14 to TRBJ2-5; D gene uncertain. The V end was cut by 3 bases, the J end by 1 base, with 6 bases between. The CDR3 loop spans 13 amino acids. Germline CDR1 reads SGHDN; CDR2 reads FVKESK. The CDR3 loop is CASSHHFQETQYF. The CDR3 DNA follows: TGTGCCAGCAGCCACCATTTCCAAGAGACCCAGTACTTC.